The 19 T cell receptor beta chains reported below all come from one sample, sequenced in a study of blood T cell repertoires in COVID-19. Clones were sequenced by immunoSEQ multiplex PCR, and TCRdb holds only the in-frame ones, with some missing. The data contain approximately 110,000 clones, approximately 89% of them singletons. Sequences were obtained from peripheral blood. The receptors here all came from a woman aged 55-70 years with COVID-19, enrolled during active disease.

This chain links TRBV13 with TRBJ2-7, with TRBD2 matching 13 bases. Germline CDR1 PRHDT, CDR2 FYEKMQ (reference sequence). The CDR3 has 17 amino acids. V dropped 5 bases and J dropped 6; count of bases not matched to a gene: 13. This CDR3 reads CASSKGRGLAGQSEQYF. DNA for the CDR3: TGTGCCAGCAGCAAAGGAAGGGGACTAGCGGGGCAGAGCGAGCAGTACTTC.

The rearrangement joins TRBV7-8 to TRBJ2-2, with D perhaps matching TRBD1 (5 bases). Deletions cut 8 bases from V and 5 bases from J, with 18 bases between. CDR3 length equals 15 residues. Germline-derived CDR1 and CDR2 are SGHVS and FQNEAQ. In DNA, the CDR3 is TGTGCCAGCGCCCGTGGGGCCCCCCATACCGGGGAGCTGTTTTTT. Amino acids: CASARGAPHTGELFF.

The chain combines TRBV7-8 with TRBJ1-2; D is perhaps TRBD1 (5 bases). Trimming shortened V by 2 bases and J by 8 bases, and 21 bases separated the two germline ends. Looked up from germline, CDR1 is SGHVS and CDR2 is FQNEAQ. The CDR3 is 16 residues long. The CDR3 here is CASSLFGQGGVWGYTF. The CDR3 DNA reads as TGTGCCAGCAGCTTATTCGGGCAGGGTGGGGTGTGGGGCTACACCTTC.

J is TRBJ2-5 and V is TRBV11-3; maybe TRBD1 (5 bases). The CDR3 is 17 amino acids. Germline lookup yields CDR1 SGHNT and CDR2 YENEEA. V shed 1 base and J shed 1 base, with 16 bases lying between them. The CDR3 loop is CASSLGGRVRPQETQYF. The CDR3 DNA reads TGTGCCAGCAGCTTAGGGGGCCGGGTCCGTCCCCAAGAGACCCAGTACTTC.

J is TRBJ2-5 and V is TRBV11-2; no definite D call. The CDR3 spans 13 residues. CDR1 and CDR2 from the germline V gene are SGHAT and FQNNGV. The germline V and J ends were trimmed by 4 bases and 0 bases, with 6 bases remaining between them. The CDR3 sequence is CASSWADQETQYF. CDR3 DNA: TGTGCCAGCAGCTGGGCTGACCAAGAGACCCAGTACTTC.

The J gene is TRBJ1-2, the V gene TRBV4-3, with 7 bases identical to TRBD1. This CDR3 has 17 residues. Per the germline V gene, CDR1 is LGHNA and CDR2 is YSLEER. J lost 3 bases, V lost 0 bases, and 10 bases had no gene match. CDR3 sequence: CASSQDPVEGADYGYTF. The CDR3 nucleotides are TGCGCCAGCAGCCAAGATCCTGTGGAGGGGGCGGACTATGGCTACACCTTC.

This clone was counted a few times. The J gene is TRBJ1-6, the V gene TRBV4-1; possible D gene TRBD1, 5 bases. Trimming removed 4 bases from V and 1 base from J, with 14 bases in between. The CDR3 covers 17 residues. The germline V gene encodes CDR1 MGHRA and CDR2 YSYEKL. CDR3 DNA sequence: TGCGCCAGCAGCCGCTCCGGCGGGGCGTCCTATAATTCACCCCTCCACTTT. Translating gives CASSRSGGASYNSPLHF.

The CDR3 DNA follows: TGTGCCAGCAGCTTAGTGACGGGAGGCTACTATGGCTACACCTTC. It codes for CASSLVTGGYYGYTF. The chain joins TRBV13 to TRBJ1-2, with no clear D. Germline V lookup: CDR1 PRHDT, CDR2 FYEKMQ (reference sequence). The CDR3 consists of 15 residues. V dropped 1 base and J dropped 3 bases, with 12 bases sitting between them.

For the CDR3, the DNA is TGTGCCATCAGTGAGTCCTTGGGGGACTTCGACACCCAGTACTTC. Protein product: CAISESLGDFDTQYF. V and J are TRBV10-3 and TRBJ2-5; possible D gene TRBD2, 6 bases. CDR1 is ENHRY and CDR2 is SYGVKD in the germline V gene. The ends were cut back, 0 bases at V and 8 bases at J, with 16 bases in the middle. This CDR3 spans 15 amino acids.

This chain joins TRBV5-4 and TRBJ2-2; 7 bases map to TRBD1. There are 15 residues in the CDR3. V lost 4 bases and J lost 2; bases outside the gene matches: 5. The germline V gene encodes CDR1 SGHNT and CDR2 YYREEE (reference sequence). CDR3 nucleotide sequence: TGTGCCAGCAGCAAAAACAGGGGTAACACCGGGGAGCTGTTTTTT. Amino acids: CASSKNRGNTGELFF.

The rearrangement joins TRBV6-2 or TRBV6-3 to TRBJ1-5; D is possibly TRBD1 (6 bases). The CDR3 loop spans 13 amino acids. CDR1 is MNHEY and CDR2 is SVGEGT in the germline V gene. Trimming cost V 7 bases and J 9 bases, with 16 bases left between them. The CDR3 nucleotides are TGTGCCAGCATTGACTCCAGGGGTCGGCCCCAGCATTTT. This translates into CASIDSRGRPQHF.

In its sample, this clone was seen once. The chain employs TRBV10-2 and TRBJ2-3; TRBD2 matches 10 bases. With 3 bases clipped from V and 1 base from J, the junction kept 4 bases outside the gene matches. The germline V gene has CDR1 WSHSY and CDR2 SAAADI. The CDR3 runs to 16 residues. CDR3 DNA sequence: TGCGCCAGCAGTGACGTAAGCGGGGGGGGCACAGATACGCAGTATTTT. Amino acid sequence: CASSDVSGGGTDTQYF.

The V and J genes are TRBV18 and TRBJ1-1, with 11 bases aligning to TRBD1. Germline V CDR1 and CDR2: KGHSH, LQKENI. The CDR3 consists of 17 residues. Trimming cost V 3 bases and J 0 bases; bases outside gene matches: 6. CDR3 in DNA: TGTGCCAGCTCACCTCTCGGACAGGGGGCGATGAACACTGAAGCTTTCTTT. Its translation is CASSPLGQGAMNTEAFF.

This chain connects TRBV18 to TRBJ2-1; 7 bases fit TRBD1. Germline V gene data show CDR1 as KGHSH and CDR2 as LQKENI. The CDR3 has 15 residues. J gave up 5 bases and V 2 bases, and 6 bases lay outside the gene matches. CDR3 DNA: TGTGCCAGCTCACCAGAAACAGGGGCGGACAATGAGCAGTTCTTC. Its protein product is CASSPETGADNEQFF.

The chain combines TRBV7-3 with TRBJ2-7; 9 nucleotides match TRBD2. The ends lost 5 bases at V and 6 bases at J; junction bases unmatched: 5. CDR3 length: 13 amino acids. Germline V CDR1 and CDR2: SGHTA, FQGTGA. In nucleotides, the CDR3 is TGTGCCAGCAGCCGGACTAGCGCGGGCGAGCAGTACTTC. Translated: CASSRTSAGEQYF.

The V call is TRBV5-1, the J call TRBJ2-7; possible D gene TRBD1, 6 bases. V was clipped by 4 bases and J by 5 bases, with 10 bases between them. Germline assignment: CDR1 SGHRS and CDR2 YFSETQ. The CDR3 loop spans 12 amino acids. Written as DNA, the CDR3 is TGCGCCAGCAGCCTACAGGGTAACGAGCAGTACTTC. Translation: CASSLQGNEQYF.

The gene calls are TRBV4-3 and TRBJ1-5; D gene ambiguous. CDR1 LGHNA and CDR2 YSLEER come from the germline V gene. V was cut by 0 bases and J by 5 bases, with 11 bases left in between. The CDR3 sequence is 15 residues long. For the CDR3, the DNA is TGCGCCAGCAGCCAAGATTGGACTCATTATCAGCCCCAGCATTTT. It encodes CASSQDWTHYQPQHF.

The rearrangement links TRBV27 to TRBJ1-2; TRBD1 agrees at 9 bases. The CDR3 is 16 residues long. The germline CDR1 and CDR2 sequences are MNHEY and SMNVEV (reference sequence). V shed 0 bases and J 6 bases; nucleotides not matched to a gene: 8. CDR3 in amino acids: CASSLSGLTGGHGYTF. CDR3 nucleotide sequence: TGTGCCAGCAGTTTATCGGGCCTTACAGGGGGCCATGGCTACACCTTC.

V is TRBV10-3 and J is TRBJ2-7; the D gene is possibly TRBD2 (5 bases). Germline CDR1 and CDR2: ENHRY and SYGVKD. CDR3 length equals 13 residues. DNA of the CDR3: TGTGCAGGTAGTTCAGGAGGTGCCTACGAGCAGTACTTC. It yields the protein CAGSSGGAYEQYF.